The clone carrying this T cell receptor beta chain was counted at least ten times. Its specificity is not known. This entry belongs to a study of blood T cells in healthy people across ages. General study findings and limits: The diversity estimates, figures obtained from one million T cells, were considered underestimates. Significant beta diversity loss was already apparent by age about 39, declining roughly linearly.

A second roughly 6 to 12 cycle PCR used barcoded and J-beta primers. TCRdb reprocessed the 5' RACE reads via MiXCR and lists one record per CDR3 protein. The table includes hundreds of thousands of distinct CDR3 sequences, 32% detected once. This CDR3 comprises 13 residues. V trimming: 1 base; J trimming: 8 bases; junction bases outside the gene matches: 4. Sequencing was performed on blood. This clonotype originated in a woman aged 80 or over in good health. The chain uses TRBV12-3 or TRBV12-4 and TRBJ1-2; 7 bases line up with TRBD1. DNA for the CDR3: TGTGCCAGCAGTTTAGACAGGGGCATAGGCTACACCTTC. This sequence encodes CASSLDRGIGYTF.